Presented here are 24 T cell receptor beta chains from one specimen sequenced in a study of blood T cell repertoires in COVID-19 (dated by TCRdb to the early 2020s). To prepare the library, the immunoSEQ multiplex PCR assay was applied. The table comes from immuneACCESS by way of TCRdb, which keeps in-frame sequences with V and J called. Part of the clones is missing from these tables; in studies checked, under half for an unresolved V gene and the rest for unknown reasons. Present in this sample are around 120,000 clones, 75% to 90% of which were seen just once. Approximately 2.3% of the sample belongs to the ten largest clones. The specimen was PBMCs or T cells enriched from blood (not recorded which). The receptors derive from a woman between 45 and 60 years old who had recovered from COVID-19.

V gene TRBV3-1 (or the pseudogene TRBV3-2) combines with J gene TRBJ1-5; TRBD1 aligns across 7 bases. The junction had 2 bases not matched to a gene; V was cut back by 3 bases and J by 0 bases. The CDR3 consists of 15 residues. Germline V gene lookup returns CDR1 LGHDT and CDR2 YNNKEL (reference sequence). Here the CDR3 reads CASSQTGSSNQPQHF. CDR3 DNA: TGTGCCAGCAGCCAGACAGGGTCTAGCAATCAGCCCCAGCATTTT.

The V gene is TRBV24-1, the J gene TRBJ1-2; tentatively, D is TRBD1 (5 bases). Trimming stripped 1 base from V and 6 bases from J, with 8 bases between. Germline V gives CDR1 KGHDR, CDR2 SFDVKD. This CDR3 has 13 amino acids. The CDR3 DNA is TGTGCCACCAGTGATTTCTCAGGGAATGGCTACACCTTC. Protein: CATSDFSGNGYTF.

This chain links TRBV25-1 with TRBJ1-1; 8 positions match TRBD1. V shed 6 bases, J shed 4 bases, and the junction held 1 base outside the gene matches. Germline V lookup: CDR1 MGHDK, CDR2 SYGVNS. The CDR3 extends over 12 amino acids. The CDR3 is CASRTGVTEAFF. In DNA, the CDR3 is TGTGCCAGCAGGACAGGGGTCACTGAAGCTTTCTTT.

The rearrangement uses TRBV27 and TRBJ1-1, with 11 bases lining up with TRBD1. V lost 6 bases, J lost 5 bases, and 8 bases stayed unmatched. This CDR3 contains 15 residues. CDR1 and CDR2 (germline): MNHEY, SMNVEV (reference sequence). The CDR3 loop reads CASSLGQGVGTEAFF. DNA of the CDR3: TGTGCCAGCAGCCTGGGACAGGGGGTAGGTACTGAAGCTTTCTTT.

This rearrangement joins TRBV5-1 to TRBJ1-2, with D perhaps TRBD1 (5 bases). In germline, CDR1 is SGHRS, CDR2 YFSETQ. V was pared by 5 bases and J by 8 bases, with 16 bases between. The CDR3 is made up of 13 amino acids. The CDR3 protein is CASREHGGLGYTF. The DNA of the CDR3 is TGCGCCAGCAGGGAGCACGGGGGTTTGGGCTACACCTTC.

CDR3: CASSDSGGLITEAFF. The CDR3 DNA reads as TGTGCCAGCAGTGACTCGGGGGGGCTAATCACTGAAGCTTTCTTT. The chain recombines TRBV25-1 with TRBJ1-1; perhaps TRBD1 as D (6 bases). V was pared by 3 bases and J by 4 bases, with 15 bases between. CDR3 size: 15 residues. Germline V CDR1 and CDR2: MGHDK, SYGVNS.

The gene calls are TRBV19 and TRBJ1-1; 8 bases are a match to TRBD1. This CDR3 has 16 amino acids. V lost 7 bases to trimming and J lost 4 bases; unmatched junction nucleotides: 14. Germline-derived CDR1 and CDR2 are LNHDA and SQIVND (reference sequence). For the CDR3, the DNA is TGTGCCAGTATGCGCGCTTGGGCAGGGGGCGTCACTGAAGCTTTCTTT. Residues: CASMRAWAGGVTEAFF.

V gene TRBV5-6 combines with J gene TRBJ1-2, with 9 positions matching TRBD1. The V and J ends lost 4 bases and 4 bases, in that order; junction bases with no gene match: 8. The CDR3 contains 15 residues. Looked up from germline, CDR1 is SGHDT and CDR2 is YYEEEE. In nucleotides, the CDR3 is TGTGCCAGCAGCGACCGTTTGGGACAGGGCTATGGCTACACCTTC. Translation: CASSDRLGQGYGYTF.

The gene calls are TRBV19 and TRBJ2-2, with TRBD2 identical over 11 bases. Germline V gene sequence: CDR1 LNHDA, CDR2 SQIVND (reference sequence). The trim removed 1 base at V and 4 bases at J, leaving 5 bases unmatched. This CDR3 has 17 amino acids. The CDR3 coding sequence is TGTGCCAGTAGTATAGTTCTAGCGGGGGGCCTCACCGGGGAGCTGTTTTTT. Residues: CASSIVLAGGLTGELFF.

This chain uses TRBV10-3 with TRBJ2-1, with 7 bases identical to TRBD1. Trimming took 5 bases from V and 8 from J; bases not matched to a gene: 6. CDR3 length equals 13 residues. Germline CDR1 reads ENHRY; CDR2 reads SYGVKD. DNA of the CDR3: TGTGCCATCAGTTGGCAGGGGGTTCATGAGCAGTTCTTC. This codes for CAISWQGVHEQFF.

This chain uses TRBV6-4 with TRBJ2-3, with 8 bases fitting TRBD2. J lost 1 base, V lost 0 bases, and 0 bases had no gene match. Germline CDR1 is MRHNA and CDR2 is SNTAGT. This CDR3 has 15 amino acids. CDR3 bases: TGTGCCAGCAGTGACTCTAGCGGGGGCACAGATACGCAGTATTTT. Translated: CASSDSSGGTDTQYF.

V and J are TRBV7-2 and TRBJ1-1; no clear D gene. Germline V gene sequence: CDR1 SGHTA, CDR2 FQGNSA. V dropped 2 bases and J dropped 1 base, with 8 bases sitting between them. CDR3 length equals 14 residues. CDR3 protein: CASSLPAGNTEAFF. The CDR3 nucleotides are TGTGCCAGCAGCTTACCCGCGGGGAACACTGAAGCTTTCTTT.

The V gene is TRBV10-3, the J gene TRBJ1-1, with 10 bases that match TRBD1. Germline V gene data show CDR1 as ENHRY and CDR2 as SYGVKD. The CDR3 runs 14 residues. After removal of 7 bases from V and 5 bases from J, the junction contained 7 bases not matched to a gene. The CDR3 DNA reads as TGTGCCATCACCCGGGACAGGGGAGGAACTGAAGCTTTCTTT. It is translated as CAITRDRGGTEAFF.

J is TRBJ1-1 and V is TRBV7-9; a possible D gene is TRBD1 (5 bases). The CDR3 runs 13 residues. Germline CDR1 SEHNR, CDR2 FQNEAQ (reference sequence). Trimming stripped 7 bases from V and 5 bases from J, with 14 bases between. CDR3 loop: CASTVVGRTEAFF. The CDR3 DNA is TGTGCCAGCACCGTGGTGGGGCGGACTGAAGCTTTCTTT.

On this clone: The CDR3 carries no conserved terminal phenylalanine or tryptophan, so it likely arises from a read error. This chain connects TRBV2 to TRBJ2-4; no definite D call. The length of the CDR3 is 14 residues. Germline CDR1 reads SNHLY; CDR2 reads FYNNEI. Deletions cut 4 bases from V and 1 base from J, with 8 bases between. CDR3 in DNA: TGTGCCAGCAGTGGACTCGCGGCCAAAAACATTCAGTACCTC. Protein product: CASSGLAAKNIQYL.

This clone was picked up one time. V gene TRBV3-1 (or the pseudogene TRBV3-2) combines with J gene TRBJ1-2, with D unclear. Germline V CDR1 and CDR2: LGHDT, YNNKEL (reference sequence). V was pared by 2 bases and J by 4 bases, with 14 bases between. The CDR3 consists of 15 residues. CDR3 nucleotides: TGTGCCAGCAGCCAATCTGCCCGGGTCTCCTATGGCTACACCTTC. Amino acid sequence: CASSQSARVSYGYTF.

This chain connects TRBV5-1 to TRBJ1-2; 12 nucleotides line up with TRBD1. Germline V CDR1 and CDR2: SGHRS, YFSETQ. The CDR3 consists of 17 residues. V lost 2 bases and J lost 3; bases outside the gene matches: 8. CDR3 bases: TGCGCCAGCAGCTTCCCGGGACAGGGGGCTTGGGACTATGGCTACACCTTC. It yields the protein CASSFPGQGAWDYGYTF.

CDR3 residues: CASSLGGTGAYNEQFF. The CDR3 DNA reads TGTGCCAGCAGCTTGGGTGGGACAGGGGCCTACAATGAGCAGTTCTTC. The genes are TRBV5-4 and TRBJ2-1; 10 bases match TRBD1. The CDR3 is made up of 16 amino acids. Germline V gene data show CDR1 as SGHNT and CDR2 as YYREEE (reference sequence). V was pared by 0 bases and J by 2 bases, with 2 bases of the junction left unmatched. The full variable domain, completed using reference TRBV5-4 and TRBJ2-1, is ETGVTQSPTHLIKTRGQQVTLRCSSQSGHNTVSWYQQALGQGPQFIFQYYREEENGRGNFPPRFSGLQFPNYSSELNVNALELDDSALYLCASSLGGTGAYNEQFFGPGTRLTVL.

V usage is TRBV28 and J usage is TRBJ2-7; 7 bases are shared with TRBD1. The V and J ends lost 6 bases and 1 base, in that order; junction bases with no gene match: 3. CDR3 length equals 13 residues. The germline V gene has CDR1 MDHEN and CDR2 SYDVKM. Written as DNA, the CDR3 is TGTGCCAGCAGGTCGGGACAGTCCTACGAGCAGTACTTC. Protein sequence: CASRSGQSYEQYF.

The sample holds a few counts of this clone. The CDR3 here is CASSLETSGTGELFF. In nucleotides, the CDR3 is TGTGCCAGCAGCTTGGAGACTAGCGGCACCGGGGAGCTGTTTTTT. J is TRBJ2-2 and V is TRBV5-4; 9 positions match TRBD2. Germline V CDR1 and CDR2: SGHNT, YYREEE (reference sequence). CDR3 size: 15 residues. V dropped 0 bases and J dropped 4; count of bases not matched to a gene: 1.

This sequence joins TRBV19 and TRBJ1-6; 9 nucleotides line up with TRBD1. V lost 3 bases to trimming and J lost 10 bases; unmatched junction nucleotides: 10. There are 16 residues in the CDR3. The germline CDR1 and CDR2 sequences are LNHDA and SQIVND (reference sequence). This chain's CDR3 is CASSIGTGQGGSPLHF. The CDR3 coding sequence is TGTGCCAGTAGTATTGGGACGGGACAGGGCGGATCACCCCTCCACTTT.

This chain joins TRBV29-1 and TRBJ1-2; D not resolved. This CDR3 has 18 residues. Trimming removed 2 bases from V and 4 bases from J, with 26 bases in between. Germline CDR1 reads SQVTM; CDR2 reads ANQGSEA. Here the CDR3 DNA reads TGCAGCGTTGAATGGTACGTGAGCAACCAAAACCCCACCTATGGCTACACCTTC. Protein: CSVEWYVSNQNPTYGYTF.

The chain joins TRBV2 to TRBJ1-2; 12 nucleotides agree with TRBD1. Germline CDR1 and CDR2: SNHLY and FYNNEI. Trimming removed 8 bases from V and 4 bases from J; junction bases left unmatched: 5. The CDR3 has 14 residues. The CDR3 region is CASSGTGGSYGYTF. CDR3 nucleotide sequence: TGTGCCAGCTCCGGGACAGGGGGCAGCTATGGCTACACCTTC.

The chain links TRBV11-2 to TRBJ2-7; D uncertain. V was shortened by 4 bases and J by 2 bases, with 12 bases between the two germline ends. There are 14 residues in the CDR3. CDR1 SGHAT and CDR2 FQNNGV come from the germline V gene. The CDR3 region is CASSSVRNPYEQYF. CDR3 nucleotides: TGTGCCAGCAGCTCCGTCAGGAATCCCTACGAGCAGTACTTC.